Below, 27 T cell receptor beta chains from the same sample are listed, as sequenced in a study of CXCR3 chemokines and chemotherapy response in bladder cancer. TCRdb independently ran MiXCR on the PCR reads; one entry per CDR3 protein. The sample holds 3,000 to 3,500 distinct CDR3 sequences, approximately 16% seen once. Sample acquisition took place from a patient whose treatment included neoadjuvant chemotherapy. These receptors were collected from a human donor with bladder cancer that did not respond to neoadjuvant chemotherapy.

In its sample, this clonotype is medium-sized (0.01 to 0.1%). The chain recombines TRBV6-1 with TRBJ2-1, with D perhaps matching TRBD1 or TRBD2 (6 bases each). Germline CDR1 is MNHNS and CDR2 is SASEGT. This CDR3 region has 15 residues. V lost 9 bases to trimming and J lost 0 bases, with 15 bases between them. The CDR3 is CASTRGVSSYNEQFF. CDR3 nucleotides: TGTGCCAGTACAAGGGGGGTTAGCTCCTACAATGAGCAGTTCTTC.

Relative to its sample, this clonotype is medium-sized. This rearrangement joins TRBV5-4 to TRBJ2-6; D gene ambiguous. With 6 bases removed from V and 0 bases from J, the gap between germline ends came to 19 bases. The CDR3 runs 18 residues. From germline, CDR1 is SGHNT and CDR2 YYREEE (reference sequence). The CDR3 spells CASTLSSGPPSGANVLTF. The CDR3 region has the DNA TGTGCCAGCACTCTTTCTTCGGGTCCTCCCTCTGGGGCCAACGTCCTGACTTTC.

By its share, this clonotype is medium-sized. The chain uses TRBV24-1 and TRBJ2-1; D may be TRBD1 or TRBD2 (5 bases each). This CDR3 comprises 15 residues. Trimming took 10 bases from V and 5 from J, leaving 20 bases between them. The germline V gene encodes CDR1 KGHDR and CDR2 SFDVKD. CDR3: CATRGAGSVNNEQFF. As DNA, the CDR3 is TGTGCCACACGAGGGGCAGGGTCGGTAAACAATGAGCAGTTCTTC.

This clonotype has ten or more counts. V is TRBV6-6 and J is TRBJ2-7; 9 nucleotides line up with TRBD1. The CDR3 runs 16 residues. The germline V gene has CDR1 MNHNY and CDR2 SVGAGI (reference sequence). V shed 2 bases, J shed 2 bases, and the junction held 7 bases outside the gene matches. CDR3 DNA: TGTGCCAGCAGTTACGGGCCCGGGACAGGGCCCTACGAGCAGTACTTC. It translates to CASSYGPGTGPYEQYF.

This clonotype was detected many times. The rearrangement joins TRBV20-1 to TRBJ2-3; D ambiguous. V was cut by 3 bases and J by 5 bases, with 12 bases left in between. CDR1 and CDR2 from the germline V gene are DFQATT and SNEGSKA (reference sequence). The CDR3 runs 13 residues. CDR3 nucleotide sequence: TGCAGTGCTAGCGCAACGAACAGAGATACGCAGTATTTT. Protein product: CSASATNRDTQYF.

This clonotype turned up a few times. This likely traces to a read error, being one base from a far larger clone. J is TRBJ2-7 and V is TRBV6-6, with 9 bases identical to TRBD2. The CDR3 runs to 16 residues. The germline gives CDR1 MNHNY, CDR2 SVGAGI (reference sequence). V lost 6 bases to trimming and J lost 7 bases; unmatched junction nucleotides: 16. The CDR3 region is CASRKLSGGDHNEQYF. The CDR3, as DNA: TGTGCCAGCAGAAAACTTAGCGGGGGTGACCACAATGAGCAGTACTTC.

This clonotype was seen at least ten times. V is TRBV20-1 and J is TRBJ1-5; D possibly corresponds to TRBD1 (5 bases). CDR1 and CDR2 (germline): DFQATT, SNEGSKA (reference sequence). CDR3 length: 14 residues. Deletions cut 1 base from V and 7 bases from J, with 14 bases between. DNA of the CDR3: TGCAGTGCTAGAGTCGGACCCGAGGGGCAGCCCCAGCATTTT. Its protein product is CSARVGPEGQPQHF.

This clonotype was seen repeatedly, ten times or more. The CDR3 region is CASSSQGRGGGYTF. Written as DNA, the CDR3 is TGTGCCAGCTCCTCCCAAGGTAGGGGTGGCGGCTACACCTTC. V usage is TRBV28 and J usage is TRBJ1-2; D possibly corresponds to TRBD1 (5 bases). Deletions cut 8 bases from V and 8 bases from J, with 21 bases between. Germline CDR1 reads MDHEN; CDR2 reads SYDVKM. The CDR3 is 14 residues long.

Notes on this clonotype: A far larger clone differs by one base, so this is likely a read error. J is TRBJ2-2 and V is TRBV7-9; TRBD2 aligns across 13 bases. Germline trimming cut 6 bases from V and 5 bases from J; bases unmatched to any gene: 9. CDR1 is SEHNR, CDR2 FQNEAQ, per germline (reference sequence). The CDR3 runs to 17 residues. This CDR3 is CASRPGLAGWPTGELFF. CDR3 DNA sequence: TGTGCCAGCAGACCGGGACTAGCGGGGTGGCCAACCGGGGAGCTGTTTTTT.

In its sample, this clonotype was seen many times. This sequence joins TRBV7-3 and TRBJ2-1, with 12 bases that match TRBD2. The germline V gene encodes CDR1 SGHTA and CDR2 FQGTGA. This CDR3 is built from 17 residues. V was clipped by 3 bases and J by 9 bases; unmatched bases: 12. The CDR3 DNA is TGTGCCAGCAGCTTTGAACCCCTAGCGGGGGGGGTTGGTGAGCAGTTCTTC. Translated, it gives CASSFEPLAGGVGEQFF.

This clonotype turned up a few times. Just one base apart from a much larger clone, this may be a read error. The gene calls are TRBV28 and TRBJ1-2; TRBD1 matches 8 bases. The CDR3 totals 16 residues. The germline V gene has CDR1 MDHEN and CDR2 SYDVKM. V dropped 7 bases and J dropped 6; count of bases not matched to a gene: 16. The CDR3 here is CASIPGGTGNTHGYTF. DNA for the CDR3: TGTGCCAGCATCCCAGGGGGGACAGGAAATACCCATGGCTACACCTTC.

Of note for this clonotype: A much more abundant neighbour one base away suggests this may be a read error. The V gene is TRBV7-9, the J gene TRBJ1-4, with D unresolved. In germline, CDR1 is SEHNR, CDR2 FQNEAQ (reference sequence). This CDR3 region has 14 residues. Trimming took 2 bases from V and 6 from J, leaving 10 bases between them. Here the CDR3 DNA reads TGTGCCAGCAGCTTATTAAACCACGATGAAAAACTGTTTTTT. Encoded protein: CASSLLNHDEKLFF.

The chain carries TRBV6-5 and TRBJ1-1, with D unclear. Germline CDR1 and CDR2: MNHEY and SVGAGI. V was cut by 5 bases and J by 3 bases, with 13 bases left in between. The CDR3 spans 14 residues. The CDR3 spells CASSDPSGDTEAFF. The CDR3 DNA follows: TGTGCCAGCAGTGACCCAAGTGGGGACACTGAAGCTTTCTTT.

The table lists this clonotype with many counts. CDR3 bases: TGTGCCAGAAACCCGGGACAGGGGTTTAATGGCAATCAGCCCCAGCATTTT. This codes for CARNPGQGFNGNQPQHF. V and J are TRBV5-3 and TRBJ1-5; 10 bases fit TRBD1. TRBV5-3 is an ORF for which the function is uncertain. The CDR3 has 17 residues. Trimming removed 6 bases from V and 2 bases from J; junction bases left unmatched: 11.

By frequency in the sample, this clonotype is medium-sized. V and J are TRBV19 and TRBJ2-1; maybe TRBD2 (5 bases). This CDR3 is 14 amino acids long. Germline values: CDR1 LNHDA, CDR2 SQIVND (reference sequence). V was clipped by 3 bases and J by 0 bases, with 6 bases between them. The chain's CDR3 is CASSIAGSYNEQFF. DNA of the CDR3: TGTGCCAGTAGTATCGCGGGCTCCTACAATGAGCAGTTCTTC. Drawing the rest from reference TRBV19 and TRBJ2-1, the complete variable domain is DGGITQSPKYLFRKEGQNVTLSCEQNLNHDAMYWYRQDPGQGLRLIYYSQIVNDFQKGDIAEGYSVSREKKESFPLTVTSAQKNPTAFYLCASSIAGSYNEQFFGPGTRLTVL.

This clonotype was detected ten times or more. The gene calls are TRBV5-1 and TRBJ2-7; D gene unclear. The CDR3 is made up of 11 amino acids. In germline, CDR1 is SGHRS, CDR2 YFSETQ. Trimming left V 3 bases short and J 2 bases short, with 3 bases between. CDR3 nucleotide sequence: TGCGCCAGCAGCTCCACCTACGAGCAGTACTTC. This encodes CASSSTYEQYF.

This sequence joins TRBV4-2 and TRBJ1-4; D uncertain. The CDR3 consists of 14 residues. Germline CDR1 and CDR2: LGHNA and YNFKEQ. With 4 bases removed from V and 3 bases from J, the gap between germline ends came to 9 bases. CDR3 loop: CASSLEWSNEKLFF. CDR3 nucleotide sequence: TGTGCCAGCAGCCTAGAGTGGTCTAATGAAAAACTGTTTTTT.

This clonotype was counted ten times or more. The chain links TRBV5-6 to TRBJ1-5, with D hard to call. Trimming left V 5 bases short and J 3 bases short, with 6 bases between. This CDR3 contains 12 residues. Germline V lookup: CDR1 SGHDT, CDR2 YYEEEE. CDR3 nucleotide sequence: TGTGCCAGCAGTTTACCCAATCAGCCCCAGCATTTT. Amino acid sequence: CASSLPNQPQHF.

This clonotype was seen ten or more times. The V call is TRBV2, the J call TRBJ2-2; D is uncertain. Trimming took off 0 bases at V and 1 base at J, with 6 bases between the two ends. The CDR3 has 15 amino acids. The germline V gene encodes CDR1 SNHLY and CDR2 FYNNEI. In DNA, the CDR3 is TGTGCCAGCAGTGAAGCGATAGGGAACACCGGGGAGCTGTTTTTT. Its translation is CASSEAIGNTGELFF.

This clonotype was seen at least ten times. This chain links TRBV19 with TRBJ1-5; D unclear. The CDR3 sequence is 14 residues long. Per germline, CDR1 LNHDA and CDR2 SQIVND (reference sequence). The V and J ends lost 3 bases and 9 bases respectively, with 15 bases between them. The CDR3 loop is CASSIRREERPQHF. For the CDR3, the DNA is TGTGCCAGTAGTATCAGGAGGGAGGAGCGGCCCCAGCATTTT.

This clonotype ranks as medium-sized. J is TRBJ2-1 and V is TRBV15; D remains ambiguous. CDR1 and CDR2 (germline): LNHNV, YYDKDF (reference sequence). With 4 bases removed from V and 4 bases from J, the gap between germline ends came to 2 bases. The CDR3 contains 11 residues. CDR3 loop: CATSKYNEQFF. The CDR3 coding sequence is TGTGCCACCAGCAAGTACAATGAGCAGTTCTTC.

This clonotype was found many times. The chain combines TRBV12-3 or TRBV12-4 with TRBJ1-6; D may be TRBD1 (5 bases). V lost 6 bases to trimming and J lost 6 bases, with 12 bases between them. The CDR3 contains 14 residues. The CDR3 spells CASSKGASNSPLHF. The CDR3 bases are TGTGCCAGCAGCAAAGGGGCTTCTAATTCACCCCTCCACTTT.

The chain has TRBV4-2 and TRBJ2-3, with D perhaps matching TRBD2 (6 bases). Per germline, CDR1 LGHNA and CDR2 YNFKEQ. Trimming removed 1 base from V and 0 bases from J, with 14 bases in between. The CDR3 runs to 17 residues. Written as DNA, the CDR3 is TGTGCCAGCAGCCAAGGGTTAGCGGACTATAGCACAGATACGCAGTATTTT. Amino acid sequence: CASSQGLADYSTDTQYF.

The V gene is TRBV7-4, the J gene TRBJ2-1, with 9 bases lining up with TRBD2. With 3 bases clipped from V and 5 bases from J, the junction kept 11 bases outside the gene matches. Germline V CDR1 and CDR2: SGHVT, SQSDAQ. The CDR3 loop spans 17 amino acids. CDR3 protein: CASSFRRLAGRNNEQFF. CDR3 DNA sequence: TGTGCCAGCAGCTTTCGGCGCCTAGCGGGGCGGAACAATGAGCAGTTCTTC.

This clonotype was seen repeatedly, ten times or more. The chain employs TRBV29-1 and TRBJ2-7, with D perhaps matching TRBD2 (5 bases). Germline V gene sequence: CDR1 SQVTM, CDR2 ANQGSEA. The V end lost 8 bases, the J end lost 2 bases, and 16 bases lay between the germline ends. The length of the CDR3 is 13 residues. The CDR3 nucleotides read TGCAGCCCCGCGCGGAGGCAGCCCTACGAGCAGTACTTC. Protein sequence: CSPARRQPYEQYF.

By sample fraction, this clonotype is medium-sized. The chain combines TRBV7-3 with TRBJ2-1; 7 bases line up with TRBD2. Per the germline V gene, CDR1 is SGHTA and CDR2 is FQGTGA. Trimming cost V 7 bases and J 5 bases; bases outside gene matches: 5. The CDR3 has 13 amino acids. The CDR3 bases are TGTGCCAGCATGGGGGGGACCAACAATGAGCAGTTCTTC. It specifies CASMGGTNNEQFF.

This clonotype is termed medium-sized. The genes are TRBV5-4 and TRBJ2-3; 8 nucleotides align to TRBD2. The V gene end was trimmed by 4 bases and the J gene end by 4 bases; junction bases not matched to a gene: 5. Germline CDR1 reads SGHNT; CDR2 reads YYREEE (reference sequence). The CDR3 runs 14 residues. As DNA, the CDR3 is TGTGCCAGCAGCGGCGGGACTAGTCCAGATACGCAGTATTTT. It is translated as CASSGGTSPDTQYF.